This entry is about one T cell receptor (beta chain). These data originate in a study of TIL therapy for anti-PD-1-resistant metastatic lung cancer. Germline loops: CDR1 SGHTA, CDR2 FQGTGA. This CDR3 has 13 amino acids. V was clipped by 3 bases and J by 0 bases, with 5 bases between them. The libraries were made with immunoSEQ v3. The assay was immunoSEQ multiplex PCR, and TCRdb's table has in-frame clones only and misses some. Of approximately 45,000 clones listed, 70% to 85% are singletons. Time point here: pre-treatment sample, taken before nivolumab and TIL therapy. Enrollment ran from late 2017 to early 2020.

The chain is built from TRBV7-3 and TRBJ1-1; D is undetermined. This TCR derives from a man aged 65-85 years with non-small cell lung cancer. The sequencing used blood, collected at baseline. CDR3 protein: CASSFRMNTEAFF. The CDR3 DNA sequence: TGTGCCAGCAGCTTTAGGATGAACACTGAAGCTTTCTTT.